This T cell receptor (beta chain) was recovered during a study of T cell responses to AZD1222 COVID-19 vaccine. For the study at large: Second doses at about 4 or about 12 weeks were pooled.

Clones were read by immunoSEQ multiplex PCR, and TCRdb kept only the in-frame ones, dropping some. The repertoire holds roughly 180,000 clones, approximately 94% seen once, with approximately 0.6% in the top ten. Losses at the gene ends were 4 bases for V and 5 bases for J; bases not matched to a gene: 6. This CDR3 spans 14 amino acids. Germline V gene data show CDR1 as SGHRS and CDR2 as YFSETQ. This sequence originates from an adult in good health. The chain is built from TRBV5-1 and TRBJ2-3; 8 bases are shared with TRBD2. Specimen: peripheral blood, collected on day 0 of AZD1222 vaccination. The CDR3 loop reads CASSPGLVRDTQYF. CDR3 coding DNA: TGCGCCAGCAGCCCGGGACTAGTCAGAGATACGCAGTATTTT.